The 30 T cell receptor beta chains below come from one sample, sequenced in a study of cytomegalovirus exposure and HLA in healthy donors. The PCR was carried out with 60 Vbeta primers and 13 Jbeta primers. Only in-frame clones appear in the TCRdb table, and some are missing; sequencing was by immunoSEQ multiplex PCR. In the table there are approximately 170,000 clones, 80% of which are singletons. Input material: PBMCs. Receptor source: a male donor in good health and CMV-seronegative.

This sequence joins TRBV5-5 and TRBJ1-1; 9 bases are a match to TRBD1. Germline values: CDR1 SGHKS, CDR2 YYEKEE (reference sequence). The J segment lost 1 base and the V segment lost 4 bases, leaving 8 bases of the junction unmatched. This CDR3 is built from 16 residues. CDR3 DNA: TGTGCCAGCAGCCCGGACAGGGGAATGGGGAACACTGAAGCTTTCTTT. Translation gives CASSPDRGMGNTEAFF.

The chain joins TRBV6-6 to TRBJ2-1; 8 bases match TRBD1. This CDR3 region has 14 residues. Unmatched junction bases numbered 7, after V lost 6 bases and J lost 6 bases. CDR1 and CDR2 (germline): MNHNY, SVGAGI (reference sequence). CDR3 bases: TGTGCCAGCAGAACTGACAGGGGTGGCAATGAGCAGTTCTTC. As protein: CASRTDRGGNEQFF.

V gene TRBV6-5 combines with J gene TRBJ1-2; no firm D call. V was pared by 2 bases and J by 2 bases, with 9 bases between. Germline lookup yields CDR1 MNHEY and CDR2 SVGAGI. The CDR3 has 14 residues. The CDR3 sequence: CASSYGQLNYGYTF. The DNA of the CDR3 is TGTGCCAGCAGTTACGGGCAGCTAAACTATGGCTACACCTTC.

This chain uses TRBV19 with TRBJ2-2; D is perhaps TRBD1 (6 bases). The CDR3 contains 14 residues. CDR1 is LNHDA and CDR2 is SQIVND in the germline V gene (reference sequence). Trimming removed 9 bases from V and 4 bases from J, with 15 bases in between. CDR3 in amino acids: CASRSGVSTGELFF. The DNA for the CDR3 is TGTGCCAGCCGCTCAGGGGTGAGCACCGGGGAGCTGTTTTTT.

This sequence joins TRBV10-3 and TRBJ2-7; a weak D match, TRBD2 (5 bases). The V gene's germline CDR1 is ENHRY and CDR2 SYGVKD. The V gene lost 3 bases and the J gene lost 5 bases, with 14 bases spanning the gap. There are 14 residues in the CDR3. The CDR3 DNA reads TGTGCCATCAGTGACCGAACTAGAGACGACGAGCAGTACTTC. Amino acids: CAISDRTRDDEQYF.

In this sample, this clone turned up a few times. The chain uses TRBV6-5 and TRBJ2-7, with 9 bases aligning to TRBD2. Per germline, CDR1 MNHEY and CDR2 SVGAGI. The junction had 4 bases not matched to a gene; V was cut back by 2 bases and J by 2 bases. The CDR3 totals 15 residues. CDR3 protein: CASSYGRGGTYEQYF. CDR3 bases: TGTGCCAGCAGTTACGGGCGGGGGGGAACCTACGAGCAGTACTTC.

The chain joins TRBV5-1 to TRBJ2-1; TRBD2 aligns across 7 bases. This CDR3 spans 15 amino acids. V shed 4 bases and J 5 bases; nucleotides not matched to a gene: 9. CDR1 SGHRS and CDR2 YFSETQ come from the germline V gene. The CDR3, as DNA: TGCGCCAGCAGCCTCGGGGCGGGGGAAAACAATGAGCAGTTCTTC. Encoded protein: CASSLGAGENNEQFF.

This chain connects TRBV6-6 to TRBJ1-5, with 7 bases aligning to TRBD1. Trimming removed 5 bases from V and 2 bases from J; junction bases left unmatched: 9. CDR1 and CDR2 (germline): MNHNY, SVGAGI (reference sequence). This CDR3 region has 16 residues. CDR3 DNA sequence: TGTGCCAGCAGTAACTATGAGGGGACAGGCAATCAGCCCCAGCATTTT. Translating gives CASSNYEGTGNQPQHF.

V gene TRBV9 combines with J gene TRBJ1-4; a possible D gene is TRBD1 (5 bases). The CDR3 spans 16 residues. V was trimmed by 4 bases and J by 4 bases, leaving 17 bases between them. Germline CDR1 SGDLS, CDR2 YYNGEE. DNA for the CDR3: TGTGCCAGCAGCCCCTCGACGACAGCCAGTAATGAAAAACTGTTTTTT. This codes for CASSPSTTASNEKLFF.

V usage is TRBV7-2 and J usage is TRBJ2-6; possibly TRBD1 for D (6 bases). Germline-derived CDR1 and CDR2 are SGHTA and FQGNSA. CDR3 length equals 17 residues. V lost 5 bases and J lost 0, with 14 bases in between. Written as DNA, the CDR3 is TGTGCCAGCAGCGTGACTCAGGGGTTCTCTGGGGCCAACGTCCTGACTTTC. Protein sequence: CASSVTQGFSGANVLTF.

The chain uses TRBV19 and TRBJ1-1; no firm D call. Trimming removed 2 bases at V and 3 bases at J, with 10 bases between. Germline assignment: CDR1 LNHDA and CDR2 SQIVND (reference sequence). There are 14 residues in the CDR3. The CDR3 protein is CASSIPRAHTEAFF. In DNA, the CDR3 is TGTGCCAGTAGTATACCGAGGGCGCACACTGAAGCTTTCTTT.

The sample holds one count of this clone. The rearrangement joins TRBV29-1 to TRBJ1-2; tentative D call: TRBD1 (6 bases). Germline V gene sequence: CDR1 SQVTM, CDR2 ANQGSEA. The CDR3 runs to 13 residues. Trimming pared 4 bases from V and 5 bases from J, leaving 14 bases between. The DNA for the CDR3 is TGCAGCGTTGGATGGGCAGGGGATTATGGCTACACCTTC. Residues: CSVGWAGDYGYTF.

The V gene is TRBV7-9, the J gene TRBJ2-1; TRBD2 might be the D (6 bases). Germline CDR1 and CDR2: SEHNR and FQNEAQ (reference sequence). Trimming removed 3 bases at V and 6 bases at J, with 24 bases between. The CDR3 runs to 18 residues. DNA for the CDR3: TGTGCCAGCAGCTTTCGCGGGGCCTTCCCCAACCGTTCCAATGAGCAGTTCTTC. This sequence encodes CASSFRGAFPNRSNEQFF.

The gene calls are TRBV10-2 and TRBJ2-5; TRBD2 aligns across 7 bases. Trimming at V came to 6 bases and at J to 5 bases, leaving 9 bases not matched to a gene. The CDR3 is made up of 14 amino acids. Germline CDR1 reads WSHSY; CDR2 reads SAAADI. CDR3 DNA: TGCGCCAGCAGGAAGAGAGGACTAGAGGAGACCCAGTACTTC. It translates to CASRKRGLEETQYF.

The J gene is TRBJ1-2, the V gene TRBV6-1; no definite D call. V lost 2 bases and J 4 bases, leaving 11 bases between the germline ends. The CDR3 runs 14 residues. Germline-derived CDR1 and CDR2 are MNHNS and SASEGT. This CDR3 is CASSELRAAYGYTF. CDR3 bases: TGTGCCAGCAGTGAATTGAGGGCGGCCTATGGCTACACCTTC.

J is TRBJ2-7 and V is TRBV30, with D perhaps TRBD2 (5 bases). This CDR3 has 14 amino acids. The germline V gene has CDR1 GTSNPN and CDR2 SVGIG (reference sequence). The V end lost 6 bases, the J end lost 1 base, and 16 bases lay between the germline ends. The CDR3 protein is CACQHERDSYEQYF. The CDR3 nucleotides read TGTGCCTGCCAACACGAACGGGATTCCTACGAGCAGTACTTC.

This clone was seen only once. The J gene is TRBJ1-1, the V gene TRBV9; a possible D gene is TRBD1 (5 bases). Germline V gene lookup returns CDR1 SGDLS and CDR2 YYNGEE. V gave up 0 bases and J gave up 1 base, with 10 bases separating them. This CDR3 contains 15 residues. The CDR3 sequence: CASSVEPGWNTEAFF. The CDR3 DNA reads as TGTGCCAGCAGCGTAGAACCAGGGTGGAACACTGAAGCTTTCTTT.

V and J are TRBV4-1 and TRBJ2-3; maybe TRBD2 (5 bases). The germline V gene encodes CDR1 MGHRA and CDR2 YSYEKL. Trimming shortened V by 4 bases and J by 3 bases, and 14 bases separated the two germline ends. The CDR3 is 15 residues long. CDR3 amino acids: CASSLLAGVTDTQYF. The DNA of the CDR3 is TGCGCCAGCAGCCTCTTAGCCGGGGTGACAGATACGCAGTATTTT.

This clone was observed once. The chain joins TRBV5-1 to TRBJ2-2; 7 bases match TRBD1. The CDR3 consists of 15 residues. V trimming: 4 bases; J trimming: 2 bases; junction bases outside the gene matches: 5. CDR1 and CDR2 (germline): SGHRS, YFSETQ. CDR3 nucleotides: TGCGCCAGCAGCGGACAGGCCAGTAACACCGGGGAGCTGTTTTTT. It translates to CASSGQASNTGELFF.

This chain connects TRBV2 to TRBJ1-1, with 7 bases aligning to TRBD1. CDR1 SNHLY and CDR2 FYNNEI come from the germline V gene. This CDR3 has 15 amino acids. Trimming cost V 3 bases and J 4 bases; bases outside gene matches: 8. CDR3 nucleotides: TGTGCCAGCAGTGATAGTGGGGACAGATCCACTGAAGCTTTCTTT. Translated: CASSDSGDRSTEAFF.

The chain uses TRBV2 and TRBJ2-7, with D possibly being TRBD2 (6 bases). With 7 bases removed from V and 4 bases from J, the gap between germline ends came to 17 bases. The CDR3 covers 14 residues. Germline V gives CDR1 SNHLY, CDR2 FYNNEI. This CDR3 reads CASTPPGVRYEQYF. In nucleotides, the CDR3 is TGTGCCAGCACCCCCCCGGGGGTCAGATACGAGCAGTACTTC. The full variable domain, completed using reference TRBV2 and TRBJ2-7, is EPEVTQTPSHQVTQMGQEVILRCVPISNHLYFYWYRQILGQKVEFLVSFYNNEISEKSEIFDDQFSVERPDGSNFTLKIRSTKLEDSAMYFCASTPPGVRYEQYFGPGTRLTVT.

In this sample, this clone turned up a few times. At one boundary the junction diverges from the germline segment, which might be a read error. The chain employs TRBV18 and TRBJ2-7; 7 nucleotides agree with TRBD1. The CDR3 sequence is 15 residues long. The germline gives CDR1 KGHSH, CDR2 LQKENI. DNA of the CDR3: TGTGCCAGCTCACCGAATCCGGGACAGTCCTCCGAGCAGTACTTC. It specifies CASSPNPGQSSEQYF.

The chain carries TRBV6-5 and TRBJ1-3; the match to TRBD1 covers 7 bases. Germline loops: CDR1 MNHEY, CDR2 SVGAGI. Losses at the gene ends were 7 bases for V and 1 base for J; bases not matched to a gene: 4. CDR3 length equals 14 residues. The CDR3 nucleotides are TGTGCCAGCACCAAGGGGGCTTCTGGAAACACCATATATTTT. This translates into CASTKGASGNTIYF.

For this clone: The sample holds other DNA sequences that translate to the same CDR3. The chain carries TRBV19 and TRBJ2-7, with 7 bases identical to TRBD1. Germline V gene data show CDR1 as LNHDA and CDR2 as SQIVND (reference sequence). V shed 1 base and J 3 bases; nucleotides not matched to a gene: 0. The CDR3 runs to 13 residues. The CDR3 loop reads CASSIGQGYEQYF. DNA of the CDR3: TGTGCCAGTAGTATAGGACAGGGCTACGAGCAGTACTTC.

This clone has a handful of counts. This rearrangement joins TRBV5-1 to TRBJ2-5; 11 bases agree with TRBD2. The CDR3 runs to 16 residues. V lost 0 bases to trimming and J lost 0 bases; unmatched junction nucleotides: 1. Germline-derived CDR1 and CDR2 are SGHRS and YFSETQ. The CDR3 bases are TGCGCCAGCAGCTTGGTAGCGGGGGGGTACCAAGAGACCCAGTACTTC. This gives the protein CASSLVAGGYQETQYF.

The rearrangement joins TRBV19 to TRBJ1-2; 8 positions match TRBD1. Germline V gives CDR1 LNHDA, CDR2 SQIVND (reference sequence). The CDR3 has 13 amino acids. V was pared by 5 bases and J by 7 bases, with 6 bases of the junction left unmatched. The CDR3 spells CASSHQGAVGYTF. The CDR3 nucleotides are TGTGCCAGTAGTCATCAGGGGGCGGTTGGCTACACCTTC.

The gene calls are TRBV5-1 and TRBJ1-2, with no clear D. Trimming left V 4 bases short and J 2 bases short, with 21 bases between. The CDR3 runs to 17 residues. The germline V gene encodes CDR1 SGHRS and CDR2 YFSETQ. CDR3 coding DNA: TGCGCCAGCAGCCCCGCCGCCCCCCCGACGGGAAACTATGGCTACACCTTC. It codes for CASSPAAPPTGNYGYTF.

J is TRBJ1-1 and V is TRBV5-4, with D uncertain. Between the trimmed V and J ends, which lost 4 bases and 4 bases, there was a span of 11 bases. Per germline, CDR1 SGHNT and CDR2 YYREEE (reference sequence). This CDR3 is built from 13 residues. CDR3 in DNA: TGTGCCAGCAGCCCGGGCGGGCGCACTGAAGCTTTCTTT. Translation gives CASSPGGRTEAFF.

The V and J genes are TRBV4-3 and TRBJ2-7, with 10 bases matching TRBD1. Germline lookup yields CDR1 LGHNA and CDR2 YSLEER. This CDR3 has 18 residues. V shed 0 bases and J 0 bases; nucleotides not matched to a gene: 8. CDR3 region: CASSQDRGTGDRSYEQYF. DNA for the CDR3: TGCGCCAGCAGCCAAGATCGGGGGACAGGGGACCGCTCCTACGAGCAGTACTTC.

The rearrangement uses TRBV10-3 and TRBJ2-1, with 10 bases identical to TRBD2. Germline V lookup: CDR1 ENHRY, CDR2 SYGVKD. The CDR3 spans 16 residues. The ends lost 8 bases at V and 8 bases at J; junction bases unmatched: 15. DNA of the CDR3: TGTGCCATCTCTACTAGCGGGGCATGGGGTAGGGATGAGCAGTTCTTC. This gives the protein CAISTSGAWGRDEQFF.